A selection of T cell receptor beta chains follows, all from one sample in a study of HIV-infected patients and healthy controls. One entry per CDR3 protein results from TCRdb running MiXCR on the 5' RACE reads. The sample has some 12,000 distinct CDR3 sequences, around 9% seen once; the top ten hold around 20%. The input for sequencing was blood, taken before antiretroviral therapy. The receptors derive from an adult with HIV infection. The donor label of this sample is uncertain. The CDR3 runs from the conserved cysteine through the conserved F or W.

17	TRBV19	TRBJ2-5	CASSIASSGSFQETQYF
18	TRBV4-3	TRBJ2-7	CASSQDLGAFGSSYEQYF
19	TRBV6-1	TRBJ1-2	CASKDHMIFRDRYNYGYTF
15	TRBV20-1	TRBJ2-1	CSAEISGRIRNEQFF
16	TRBV6-5	TRBJ2-5	CASSYWIAGEGETQYF
13	TRBV29-1	TRBJ2-3	CSDQQGAEDTQYF
15	TRBV2	TRBJ1-6	CASRGPRTGISPLHF
13	TRBV10-3	TRBJ2-7	CAISDPDRNEQYF
12	TRBV12-3/TRBV12-4	TRBJ1-1	CASSLSDSEAFF
19	TRBV18	TRBJ2-1	CASSPTPAGGKSSYNEQFF
14	TRBV6-2/TRBV6-3	TRBJ1-5	CASRSGQDNQPQHF
14	TRBV12-3/TRBV12-4	TRBJ2-3	CASSLEGQTDTQYF
14	TRBV5-1	TRBJ1-1	CASSLSGLNTEAFF
13	TRBV6-5	TRBJ1-2	CASSPLSNYGYTF
13	TRBV5-1	TRBJ2-5	CASSLSPQETQYF
15	TRBV12-3/TRBV12-4	TRBJ2-3	CASSPSRGPADTQYF
12	TRBV12-3/TRBV12-4	TRBJ2-6	CASSPGANVLTF
15	TRBV10-1	TRBJ2-4	CASSDEYGRGNIQYF
14	TRBV6-5	TRBJ2-5	CASRKLVRGETQYF
21	TRBV5-5	TRBJ1-2	CASSFYAGVRASHLPNYGYTF
14	TRBV5-4	TRBJ2-7	CASSSTSGRREQYF
16	TRBV6-1	TRBJ2-1	CASSEFDYRGVGEQFF
16	TRBV13	TRBJ2-2	CASSRLDRTNTGELFF
16	TRBV20-1	TRBJ1-5	CSAARTDLDFNQPQHF